The T cell receptor (beta chain) described here comes from a study of regulatory T cells in long-lasting Graves disease. Time point of the sample: newly diagnosed GD, antithyroid drugs for less than 3 months. Construction of the TCR library relied on RNA isolated from PBMCs. Construction of TCR beta libraries relied on iRepertoire HTBI primers and on Arm-PCR targeting CDR3 regions. Each CDR3 protein is one row after TCRdb ran MiXCR on the multiplex PCR reads. Of hundreds of thousands of distinct CDR3 sequences in the sample, less than 20% were seen once. Trimming removed 2 bases from V and 3 bases from J, with 8 bases in between. CDR1 is SNHLY, CDR2 FYNNEI, per germline. CDR3 length: 13 residues. These data were also filed under a second study, of T cells in Graves' hyperthyroidism and ophthalmopathy.

The chain is built from TRBV2 and TRBJ2-7; tentative D call: TRBD2 (6 bases). The source is a woman aged 25 to 39 with Graves disease. The specimen comprised peripheral blood mononuclear cells (PBMCs), sampled at new diagnosis, from a patient treated with antithyroid drugs. Here the CDR3 DNA reads TGTGCCAGCAGTGAATACGGGGGCTACGAGCAGTACTTC. Its translation is CASSEYGGYEQYF.